A selection of T cell receptor beta chains follows, all from one sample in a study of identical twins. MiXCR, run by TCRdb on the 5' RACE reads, gives a single entry per CDR3 protein. The sample yields approximately 700,000 distinct CDR3 sequences, 15% to 20% seen once. This sample was also put to use in a study of T cells expressing NK-cell markers.

Source material: PBMCs. Receptor source: a woman in her late teens or twenties in good health. The CDR3 runs from the conserved cysteine through the conserved F or W. A D gene is named only where the DNA matches it firmly. Clone size is not always given. Where it is, it says once, few, many or a class for expanded clones.

D	V	size	J	DNA	CDR3
NA	TRBV6-5	few	TRBJ2-6	TGTGCCAGCAGTTACCGACAGACCTCTGGGGCCAACGTCCTGACTTTC	CASSYRQTSGANVLTF
NA	TRBV3-1	NA	TRBJ2-1	TGTGCCAGCAGCCCGCCGATAGGCGGGGCGGAGCAGTTCTTC	CASSPPIGGAEQFF
TRBD1	TRBV7-2	NA	TRBJ2-2	TGTGCCAGCAGCCCCTACAGGGGATCGAACACCGGGGAGCTGTTTTTT	CASSPYRGSNTGELFF
NA	TRBV10-3	NA	TRBJ2-5	TGTGCCACCGGGACCCAGCCGGGAGAGACCCAGTACTTC	CATGTQPGETQYF
NA	TRBV6-6	few	TRBJ1-2	TGTGCCAGCAGTTACTCAGAACTCTATGGCTACACCTTC	CASSYSELYGYTF
TRBD2	TRBV4-3	few	TRBJ2-7	TGCGCCAGCAGCCAAGGGACTAGCGGTACCTACGAGCAGTACTTC	CASSQGTSGTYEQYF
TRBD1	TRBV6-2/TRBV6-3	NA	TRBJ2-1	TGTGCCAGCAGCCGACAGGGGGGTGAGCAGTTCTTC	CASSRQGGEQFF
TRBD1	TRBV9	NA	TRBJ1-1	TGTGCCAGCAGCGTAAAGACAGGGGGCACTGAAGCTTTCTTT	CASSVKTGGTEAFF
TRBD2	TRBV9	few	TRBJ2-1	TGTGCCAGCAGCTCCCGCGGAAGCGGGGGGGCCGCCTACAATGAGCAGTTCTTC	CASSSRGSGGAAYNEQFF
NA	TRBV7-9	NA	TRBJ2-1	TGTGCCAGCGTATATGGGGATTACTACAATGAGCAGTTCTTC	CASVYGDYYNEQFF
NA	TRBV29-1	few	TRBJ2-2	TGCAGCGCCCAATGGAGGGGGCTAACCGGGGAGCTGTTTTTT	CSAQWRGLTGELFF